Sequencing of this T cell receptor beta chain was carried out in a study of glioma-infiltrating T cells. The iRepertoire nested amplicon-rescue multiplex PCR amplified TCR alpha and beta CDR3s from RNA. Tissue mRNA or PBMC total RNA, 100-400 ng, went into one-step reverse transcription and amplification. TCRdb called the multiplex PCR reads again in MiXCR, with one record for every CDR3 protein. This table has about 110,000 distinct CDR3 sequences, 25% appearing once. Study conclusions and caveats: Gliomas, especially low-grade, showed above-expected tissue-blood divergence; non-neoplastic patients showed below. CDR3 overlap between tissue and blood was very small.

There are a few counts of this clonotype. What it binds is unknown. Germline lookup yields CDR1 SNHLY and CDR2 FYNNEI. Trimming removed 8 bases from V and 5 bases from J, with 12 bases in between. This CDR3 region has 12 residues. Material: glioma tissue, nonneoplastic brain tissue, or PBMCs (not recorded which). This TCR was recovered from a human donor with low-grade glioma or glioblastoma, undergoing nonglioma brain surgery, or in good health (not recorded which). The chain carries TRBV2 and TRBJ1-1; tentatively, D is TRBD1 (6 bases). CDR3 in amino acids: CASHRERTEAFF. For the CDR3, the DNA is TGTGCCAGCCACAGGGAAAGGACTGAAGCTTTCTTT.